A selection of T cell receptor beta chains follows, all from one sample in a study of T cells in Graves' hyperthyroidism and ophthalmopathy. One entry per CDR3 protein results from TCRdb running MiXCR on the multiplex PCR reads. The data hold 550,000 to 800,000 distinct CDR3 sequences, with about 15% observed a single time. Sequencing input: blood. Receptor source: a man younger than 30 with Graves' hyperthyroidism. The CDR3 runs from the conserved cysteine through the conserved F or W. The D gene is left open where the match is weak. Clone size is given for some rows only: seen once, a few or many times, or a class if the clone is expanded.

clone_size	d_call	v_call	j_call	cdr3_nt	cdr3_aa
many	NA	TRBV12-3/TRBV12-4	TRBJ2-5	TGTGCCAGCAGCAAACAGAATCAAGAGACCCAGTACTTC	CASSKQNQETQYF
few	TRBD1	TRBV4-2	TRBJ1-4	TGTGCCAGCAGCCAGGGACAGACGCCGGCCGAAAAACTGTTTTTT	CASSQGQTPAEKLFF
many	TRBD2	TRBV28	TRBJ2-5	TGTGCCAGCAGTGAAGCGGGGACTAGTCTCCAAGAGACCCAGTACTTC	CASSEAGTSLQETQYF
NA	TRBD1	TRBV24-1	TRBJ2-7	TGTGCCACCAGTGATTCCGAGACAGGGGCCTACGAGCAGTACTTC	CATSDSETGAYEQYF
many	NA	TRBV13	TRBJ1-2	TGTGCCAGCAGCGCACAGGAGAACTATGGCTACACCTTC	CASSAQENYGYTF
many	TRBD2	TRBV20-1	TRBJ2-3	TGCAGTGCTAGATCACGACTAGCGGGAGGGAGCACAGATACGCAGTATTTT	CSARSRLAGGSTDTQYF
few	NA	TRBV12-3/TRBV12-4	TRBJ2-1	TGTGCCAGCAGGCCCCTGGCGGGCGGAAGTCCCTACAATGAGCAGTTCTTC	CASRPLAGGSPYNEQFF
NA	NA	TRBV19	TRBJ2-6	TGTGCCAGTAGTATATTACTGACGTACTCTGGGGCCAACGTCCTGACTTTC	CASSILLTYSGANVLTF
many	NA	TRBV30	TRBJ1-1	TGTGCCTGGAGTGGTGCTGAAGCTTTCTTT	CAWSGAEAFF
NA	NA	TRBV29-1	TRBJ2-3	TGCAGCGAGGGACCCCGGCGGTATTTT	CSEGPRRYF
few	NA	TRBV27	TRBJ2-7	TGTGCCAGCAGTTTAGGGGCAGTAGGCGAGCAGTACTTC	CASSLGAVGEQYF
few	NA	TRBV5-1	TRBJ2-5	TGCGCCAGCAGCTTGGCAGGCAACCAAGGGGGGACCCAGTACTTC	CASSLAGNQGGTQYF
few	TRBD2	TRBV20-1	TRBJ2-2	TGCAGTGCCAAGCACTCCGGGACTAAGAACACCGGGGAGCTGTTTTTT	CSAKHSGTKNTGELFF
few	NA	TRBV28	TRBJ2-7	TGTGCCAGCAACCCAGGTGGGGAGAATGGGGTTTACGAGCAGTACTTC	CASNPGGENGVYEQYF
NA	NA	TRBV28	TRBJ1-5	TGTGCCAGCCGCCTGGGGCGTGGCAATCAGCCCCAGCATTTT	CASRLGRGNQPQHF
NA	NA	TRBV7-9	TRBJ1-6	TGTGCCTGTACAGTAGATAATTCACCCCCCCACTTT	CACTVDNSPPHF
few	TRBD1	TRBV6-1	TRBJ2-2	TGTGCCAGCAGAACTCTCCCAGGGGGCATCGGGGAGCTGTTTTTT	CASRTLPGGIGELFF
many	NA	TRBV7-9	TRBJ2-7	TGTGCCAGCAGTTGGGACGGGAGCTCCTACGAGCAGTACTTC	CASSWDGSSYEQYF
many	TRBD1	TRBV7-8	TRBJ2-5	TGTGCCAGCAGCTCTCAGGGGGCAGGGTACCAAGAGACCCAGTACTTC	CASSSQGAGYQETQYF
many	TRBD2	TRBV2	TRBJ2-5	TGTGCCAGCAGTGGAGGCCTAGCGGGAGGCAACCAAGAGACCCAGTACTTC	CASSGGLAGGNQETQYF
few	NA	TRBV11-2	TRBJ2-5	TGTGCCAGCAGCTTTGGGTGGCGAGCGGGCCAAGAGACCCAGTACTTC	CASSFGWRAGQETQYF
NA	TRBD2	TRBV24-1	TRBJ2-3	TGTGCCACCAGTGACATTGGGACTAGCGGGAGCACAGATACGCAGTATTTT	CATSDIGTSGSTDTQYF
NA	TRBD2	TRBV7-2	TRBJ2-5	TGTGCCAGCAGCCCGCCCGGGACTAGCGGGGCAGAGACCCAGTACTTC	CASSPPGTSGAETQYF
NA	NA	TRBV20-1	TRBJ1-5	TGCAGTGCAGTGGACAGTTACAATCAGCCCCAGCATTTT	CSAVDSYNQPQHF
few	TRBD2	TRBV2	TRBJ2-7	TGTGCCAGCAGTGCCCTAGCGGGAGATTGGAGCTACGGGCAGTACTTC	CASSALAGDWSYGQYF
NA	NA	TRBV28	TRBJ2-1	TGTGCCAGCGGAGGGGGTCCCGATGAGCAGTTCTTC	CASGGGPDEQFF
many	NA	TRBV2	TRBJ2-2	TGTGCCAGCAGTGGGACAGCGAACACCGGGGAGCTGTTTTTT	CASSGTANTGELFF
NA	TRBD2	TRBV9	TRBJ2-1	TGTGCCAGCAGCCAAGTGGGGACTAGGGGCGATGAGCAGTTCTTC	CASSQVGTRGDEQFF
many	NA	TRBV12-3/TRBV12-4	TRBJ1-5	TGTGCCAGCAGTTTGGGGGGGCGAAGACAGCCCCAGCATTTT	CASSLGGRRQPQHF
many	TRBD1	TRBV12-3/TRBV12-4	TRBJ2-5	TGTGCCAGCAGTCTACACTCCGGGACAGGACAAGAGACCCAGTACTTC	CASSLHSGTGQETQYF
many	NA	TRBV11-2	TRBJ1-2	TGTGCCAGCAGCTTATCTACAGCGACTAACTATGGCTACACCTTC	CASSLSTATNYGYTF
few	NA	TRBV5-5	TRBJ2-7	TGTGCCAGCAGCCATTCTGGGATCTACGAGCAGTACTTC	CASSHSGIYEQYF
few	TRBD2	TRBV5-5	TRBJ2-1	TGTGCCAGCAGCTTGGGACTAGCGGACGTTAATGAGCAGTTCTTC	CASSLGLADVNEQFF
many	TRBD1	TRBV30	TRBJ1-2	TGTGCCGGACGACAGGGGGCCTATGGCTACACCTTC	CAGRQGAYGYTF
NA	TRBD1	TRBV7-6	TRBJ2-5	TGTGCCAGCAGCTCCTGGACAGGGGGCGGTGAGACCCAGTACTTC	CASSSWTGGGETQYF
many	TRBD1	TRBV12-5	TRBJ1-5	TGTGCTAGTGGTTCCCCGGGGAAAGGCGGGACAGGGGTGAGGGATCAGCCCCAGCATTTT	CASGSPGKGGTGVRDQPQHF
many	TRBD2	TRBV28	TRBJ2-7	TGTGCCAGCAGTCCCACCTTGGGGACTAGCGGGATTGGGTACGAGCAGTACTTC	CASSPTLGTSGIGYEQYF
NA	TRBD2	TRBV6-1	TRBJ2-1	TGTGCCAGCAGTCTCTTGGGACTAGCGGAAGGCAATGAGCAGTTCTTC	CASSLLGLAEGNEQFF
NA	NA	TRBV11-2	TRBJ1-2	TGTGCCAGCAGCTTAGACAGCCTTTCGGACTATGGCTACACCTTC	CASSLDSLSDYGYTF
few	NA	TRBV9	TRBJ1-1	TGTGCCAGCAGCCCAGACGGGCAGCCGCCCGCGGGGGCTTTCTTT	CASSPDGQPPAGAFF
many	NA	TRBV28	TRBJ2-2	TGTGCCAGCAGTTTTTACACAGGGACGGGGACCGGGGAGCTGTTTTTT	CASSFYTGTGTGELFF
many	NA	TRBV5-1	TRBJ1-5	TGTGCCAGCAGCTTGGACAGCAATCAGCCCCAGCATTTT	CASSLDSNQPQHF
NA	TRBD2	TRBV14	TRBJ2-5	TGTGCCAGCAGCCATCCTAGCGGGGGGGAGACCCAGTACTTC	CASSHPSGGETQYF
NA	NA	TRBV28	TRBJ1-5	TGTGCCAGCCGAGGAGGGCCCGAGCGTCAGCCCCAGCATTTT	CASRGGPERQPQHF
many	TRBD1	TRBV30	TRBJ1-4	TGTGCCTGGAGTGTCCAGGGGGTGGTTAATGAAAAACTGTTTTTT	CAWSVQGVVNEKLFF
few	TRBD2	TRBV18	TRBJ2-5	TGTGCCCCCCTCCCCGGGACTAGCGGGAGTACCTCAACGGGCCAAGAGACCCAGTACTTC	CAPLPGTSGSTSTGQETQYF
many	TRBD2	TRBV7-9	TRBJ2-7	TGTGCCAGCAGCTTAGTTGGCGGGAGGGCCCCTGCCGTCGAGCAGTACTTC	CASSLVGGRAPAVEQYF
many	TRBD2	TRBV5-1	TRBJ2-1	TGCGCCAGCAGCTTGGGGCTGGGACTAGCGCCCGACAATGAGCAGTTCTTC	CASSLGLGLAPDNEQFF
few	NA	TRBV30	TRBJ2-1	TGTGCCTGGAGTGTCGGGGGGCGGTCTGAGCAGTTCTTC	CAWSVGGRSEQFF
NA	TRBD1	TRBV19	TRBJ2-3	TGTGCCAGTAGTATCCTCCGGGACAGGGTATCCACAGATACGCAGTATTTT	CASSILRDRVSTDTQYF
many	NA	TRBV20-1	TRBJ2-1	TGCAGTGCTAGACTCGGGAGCTCCTACAATGAGCAGTTCTTC	CSARLGSSYNEQFF
NA	TRBD2	TRBV6-2/TRBV6-3	TRBJ2-7	TGTGCCAGCAGTTTCCTCCGAGCTAGCGGGCTTTACGAGCAGTACTTC	CASSFLRASGLYEQYF
few	NA	TRBV15	TRBJ2-2	TGTGCCACCAGCAGAGGGAAGGCGGAGACCAGGGAGCTGTTTTTT	CATSRGKAETRELFF
few	TRBD1	TRBV6-6	TRBJ2-7	TGTGCCAGCAGTTACTCTGGGACAGGGGTCTACGAGCAGTACTTC	CASSYSGTGVYEQYF